A single sample gave rise to the 20 T cell receptor beta chains below, sequenced in a study of T cell responses to AZD1222 COVID-19 vaccine. Using immunoSEQ multiplex PCR, the repertoire was profiled, and TCRdb retains in-frame clones only, with some absent. The table shows 200,000 or so clones, with about 91% occurring only once. This specimen was peripheral blood, taken on day 0 of AZD1222 vaccination. Receptor source: an adult in good health.

This clone showed up just once. The V gene is TRBV19, the J gene TRBJ1-2; possible D gene TRBD1, 6 bases. The length of the CDR3 is 17 residues. V lost 2 bases and J 0 bases, leaving 16 bases between the germline ends. The germline gives CDR1 LNHDA, CDR2 SQIVND (reference sequence). CDR3 region: CASSISGAGRTNYGYTF. The CDR3 DNA reads TGTGCCAGTAGTATATCGGGGGCAGGACGCACTAACTATGGCTACACCTTC.

A single count supports this clone. The CDR3 spells CASSRGPVAETQYF. In nucleotides, the CDR3 is TGTGCCAGCAGCCGGGGGCCGGTCGCGGAGACCCAGTACTTC. The V gene is TRBV7-8, the J gene TRBJ2-5, with D perhaps TRBD1 or TRBD2 (6 bases each). V lost 5 bases and J lost 5, with 15 bases in between. Germline V gives CDR1 SGHVS, CDR2 FQNEAQ. This CDR3 region has 14 residues. Full variable domain (missing parts from reference TRBV7-8 and TRBJ2-5): GAGVSQSPRYKVAKRGQDVALRCDPISGHVSLFWYQQALGQGPEFLTYFQNEAQLDKSGLPSDRFFAERPEGSVSTLKIQRTQQEDSAVYLCASSRGPVAETQYFGPGTRLLVL.

The chain carries TRBV19 and TRBJ2-1; D ambiguous. From germline, CDR1 is LNHDA and CDR2 SQIVND (reference sequence). Trimming cost V 5 bases and J 2 bases, with 13 bases left between them. This CDR3 comprises 15 residues. The CDR3 loop reads CASSQLRPPYNEQFF. For the CDR3, the DNA is TGTGCCAGTAGTCAGTTACGGCCTCCCTACAATGAGCAGTTCTTC.

This clone was detected only a few times. The chain is built from TRBV7-2 and TRBJ1-3; TRBD1 matches at 9 bases. Per the germline V gene, CDR1 is SGHTA and CDR2 is FQGNSA. The length of the CDR3 is 16 residues. The V and J ends lost 4 bases and 4 bases, in that order; junction bases with no gene match: 8. CDR3 DNA: TGTGCCAGCAGCTCGTCCCGGGACAGGGTCGGAAACACCATATATTTT. Encoded protein: CASSSSRDRVGNTIYF. Looking up the rest from reference TRBV7-2 and TRBJ1-3 gives the full variable domain: GAGVSQSPSNKVTEKGKDVELRCDPISGHTALYWYRQSLGQGLEFLIYFQGNSAPDKSGLPSDRFSAERTGGSVSTLTIQRTQQEDSAVYLCASSSSRDRVGNTIYFGEGSWLTVV.

This clone was seen only once. V and J are TRBV11-3 and TRBJ2-1; TRBD1 aligns across 7 bases. The CDR3 is 16 residues long. V lost 0 bases to trimming and J lost 4 bases; unmatched junction nucleotides: 6. Germline V lookup: CDR1 SGHNT, CDR2 YENEEA. The CDR3 region is CASSLDRAGGYNEQFF. CDR3 nucleotides: TGTGCCAGCAGCTTAGATAGGGCAGGGGGTTACAATGAGCAGTTCTTC.

This chain links TRBV28 with TRBJ2-1; D not certain. The CDR3 runs 11 residues. Deletions cut 7 bases from V and 10 bases from J, with 11 bases between. Germline CDR1 MDHEN, CDR2 SYDVKM. DNA for the CDR3: TGTGCCAGCACCCAGTTCGAGGAGCAGTTCTTC. It encodes CASTQFEEQFF.

The chain recombines TRBV13 with TRBJ2-7, with D perhaps TRBD1 (6 bases). The CDR3 has 15 residues. Germline CDR1 is PRHDT and CDR2 is FYEKMQ (reference sequence). V lost 5 bases to trimming and J lost 1 base, with 15 bases between them. The CDR3 sequence is CASSPDRQGSYEQYF. CDR3 DNA sequence: TGTGCCAGCAGCCCCGACAGGCAGGGATCCTACGAGCAGTACTTC.

V is TRBV29-1 and J is TRBJ1-2, with 7 nucleotides matching TRBD1. Germline assignment: CDR1 SQVTM and CDR2 ANQGSEA. The CDR3 length is 16 residues. Trimming cost V 8 bases and J 4 bases; bases outside gene matches: 19. In DNA form, the CDR3 reads TGCAGCCTTCCCGGGACAGTGGGGTCCCGGATCTATGGCTACACCTTC. Protein: CSLPGTVGSRIYGYTF. The whole variable domain, remainder taken from reference TRBV29-1 and TRBJ1-2, is SAVISQKPSRDICQRGTSLTIQCQVDSQVTMMFWYRQQPGQSLTLIATANQGSEATYESGFVIDKFPISRPNLTFSTLTVSNMSPEDSSIYLCSLPGTVGSRIYGYTFGSGTRLTVV.

This clone occurred once. Other DNA variants within this sample encode the same CDR3. The chain combines TRBV12-3 or TRBV12-4 with TRBJ1-1; no definite D call. The CDR3 extends over 12 amino acids. V gave up 2 bases and J gave up 4 bases, with 5 bases separating them. CDR3: CASSLMGTEAFF. The CDR3 DNA is TGTGCCAGCAGTTTAATGGGCACTGAAGCTTTCTTT.

The CDR3 sequence is CASSLGTDSYEQYF. The CDR3 DNA sequence: TGTGCCAGCAGCCTGGGGACTGACTCCTACGAGCAGTACTTC. V usage is TRBV4-2 and J usage is TRBJ2-7; D may be TRBD2 (6 bases). CDR3 length: 14 residues. V was pared by 4 bases and J by 0 bases, with 10 bases between. Per the germline V gene, CDR1 is LGHNA and CDR2 is YNFKEQ.

The chain employs TRBV27 and TRBJ1-2; D perhaps matches TRBD1 (5 bases). Trimming removed 0 bases from V and 4 bases from J, with 12 bases in between. Per the germline V gene, CDR1 is MNHEY and CDR2 is SMNVEV (reference sequence). The CDR3 consists of 15 residues. The CDR3 sequence is CASSLSAGGFYGYTF. CDR3 nucleotides: TGTGCCAGCAGTTTATCCGCTGGGGGGTTCTATGGCTACACCTTC.

The rearrangement links TRBV3-1 (or the pseudogene TRBV3-2) to TRBJ2-1; D remains ambiguous. The CDR3 length is 18 residues. From germline, CDR1 is LGHDT and CDR2 YNNKEL (reference sequence). V shed 0 bases and J shed 0 bases, with 15 bases lying between them. The CDR3 DNA is TGTGCCAGCAGCCAAGAAATGACGCTGGCTTTCTCCTACAATGAGCAGTTCTTC. Its translation is CASSQEMTLAFSYNEQFF.

This clone showed up just a few times. This rearrangement joins TRBV6-5 to TRBJ2-2; D uncertain. Trimming took off 2 bases at V and 2 bases at J, with 0 bases between the two ends. Germline V CDR1 and CDR2: MNHEY, SVGAGI. The CDR3 has 12 residues. The CDR3 spells CASSYNTGELFF. As DNA, the CDR3 is TGTGCCAGCAGTTACAACACCGGGGAGCTGTTTTTT.

As DNA, the CDR3 is TGTGCCAGCTCCTCCGACATATGGACTGGAAACACCATATATTTT. This sequence encodes CASSSDIWTGNTIYF. The chain employs TRBV18 and TRBJ1-3; D call uncertain. Germline V gene lookup returns CDR1 KGHSH and CDR2 LQKENI. This CDR3 region has 15 residues. The germline V and J ends were trimmed by 6 bases and 2 bases, with 14 bases remaining between them. Full variable domain (rest looked up from reference TRBV18 and TRBJ1-3): NAGVMQNPRHLVRRRGQEARLRCSPMKGHSHVYWYRQLPEEGLKFMVYLQKENIIDESGMPKERFSAEFPKEGPSILRIQQVVRGDSAAYFCASSSDIWTGNTIYFGEGSWLTVV.

The chain joins TRBV5-1 to TRBJ1-5; D remains unclear. CDR3 length equals 15 residues. Trimming took 2 bases from V and 3 from J, leaving 12 bases between them. CDR1 and CDR2 from the germline V gene are SGHRS and YFSETQ. The CDR3 region has the DNA TGCGCCAGCAGCTTTGGCCATAACAACAATCAGCCCCAGCATTTT. Protein sequence: CASSFGHNNNQPQHF.

This chain uses TRBV30 with TRBJ1-2, with D maybe TRBD1 (6 bases). The CDR3 length is 13 residues. The V gene lost 3 bases and the J gene lost 7 bases, with 15 bases spanning the gap. Germline lookup yields CDR1 GTSNPN and CDR2 SVGIG (reference sequence). The CDR3 region has the DNA TGTGCCTGGAGGGACAGCCGGTGGGGTGGCTACACCTTC. Amino acids: CAWRDSRWGGYTF.

The chain carries TRBV5-1 and TRBJ1-3, with 9 nucleotides matching TRBD1. This CDR3 contains 16 residues. Trimming removed 4 bases from V and 8 bases from J; junction bases left unmatched: 13. CDR1 and CDR2 from the germline V gene are SGHRS and YFSETQ. The DNA of the CDR3 is TGCGCCAGCAGCAAGGAAAGGACAGGGGTCGGGGACACCATATATTTT. Protein sequence: CASSKERTGVGDTIYF.

The gene calls are TRBV6-5 and TRBJ1-2, with D hard to call. The CDR3 is made up of 14 amino acids. V lost 3 bases and J 4 bases, leaving 12 bases between the germline ends. CDR1 is MNHEY, CDR2 SVGAGI, per germline. The DNA of the CDR3 is TGTGCCAGCAGTTATGACATATGGAGCTATGGCTACACCTTC. This translates into CASSYDIWSYGYTF.

The chain links TRBV4-1 to TRBJ1-2, with D perhaps TRBD1 (5 bases). Germline values: CDR1 MGHRA, CDR2 YSYEKL. This CDR3 spans 16 amino acids. Trimming stripped 0 bases from V and 4 bases from J, with 15 bases between. CDR3 nucleotide sequence: TGCGCCAGCAGCCAAGATGTAGGGGAGACCTCCTATGGCTACACCTTC. Encoded protein: CASSQDVGETSYGYTF.

V usage is TRBV10-2 and J usage is TRBJ2-3; 8 bases are a match to TRBD2. CDR1 and CDR2 from the germline V gene are WSHSY and SAAADI. This CDR3 is built from 16 residues. Trimming took 10 bases from V and 6 from J; bases not matched to a gene: 18. The DNA of the CDR3 is TGCGCCACCCGAAAGGGAGGGCGGGGGGCGTGGGATACGCAGTATTTT. Translation gives CATRKGGRGAWDTQYF.